The 22 T cell receptor beta chains below come from one sample, sequenced in a study of glioma-infiltrating T cells after dendritic cell vaccination. Profiling relied on immunoSEQ multiplex PCR, and the TCRdb table lists in-frame clones only, not all of them. The table has 50,000 to 80,000 clones, 80% to 85% seen once. The source was blood, collected before dendritic cell vaccination. These receptors came from a human donor with glioblastoma.

The chain carries TRBV27 and TRBJ1-1; possible D gene TRBD1, 6 bases. CDR1 and CDR2 from the germline V gene are MNHEY and SMNVEV (reference sequence). The CDR3 contains 14 residues. V shed 3 bases and J shed 1 base, with 9 bases lying between them. CDR3 DNA: TGTGCCAGCAGTTTGTACAGGGCGAACACTGAAGCTTTCTTT. Translating gives CASSLYRANTEAFF.

The chain carries TRBV5-1 and TRBJ2-1, with 7 bases aligning to TRBD2. CDR1 is SGHRS, CDR2 YFSETQ, per germline. This CDR3 is built from 17 residues. V lost 5 bases, J lost 5 bases, and 16 bases stayed unmatched. The CDR3, as DNA: TGCGCCAGCAGGCGTGTCCTGGGGGGACTACAAAACAATGAGCAGTTCTTC. This translates into CASRRVLGGLQNNEQFF.

This rearrangement joins TRBV18 to TRBJ1-2, with D maybe TRBD1 (6 bases). Per germline, CDR1 KGHSH and CDR2 LQKENI. V shed 3 bases and J shed 4 bases, with 27 bases lying between them. This CDR3 has 19 amino acids. As DNA, the CDR3 is TGTGCCAGCTCACCCAGCGCTATACCGGATGACAGGAGCATCTATGGCTACACCTTC. Translation: CASSPSAIPDDRSIYGYTF.

This clone was counted a few times. The genes are TRBV28 and TRBJ1-4; perhaps TRBD1 as D (5 bases). Germline loops: CDR1 MDHEN, CDR2 SYDVKM. This CDR3 has 15 amino acids. V shed 5 bases and J shed 4 bases, with 14 bases lying between them. CDR3 bases: TGTGCCAGCAGTCCCTCAGGGCACCTTAATGAAAAACTGTTTTTT. This codes for CASSPSGHLNEKLFF.

This chain uses TRBV27 with TRBJ1-5; D uncertain. V lost 2 bases and J 5 bases, leaving 7 bases between the germline ends. The CDR3 has 13 residues. The V gene's germline CDR1 is MNHEY and CDR2 SMNVEV (reference sequence). For the CDR3, the DNA is TGTGCCAGCAGTTTAGAGGTGGATCAGCCCCAGCATTTT. Translated: CASSLEVDQPQHF.

V is TRBV7-9 and J is TRBJ1-3, with D possibly matching TRBD1 (6 bases). Deletions cut 2 bases from V and 0 bases from J, with 11 bases between. The CDR3 has 16 amino acids. Per the germline V gene, CDR1 is SEHNR and CDR2 is FQNEAQ (reference sequence). DNA for the CDR3: TGTGCCAGCAGCTTACAGGGGTCTTTCTCTGGAAACACCATATATTTT. Residues: CASSLQGSFSGNTIYF.

In this sample, this clone turned up a few times. The V gene is TRBV5-4, the J gene TRBJ2-1; TRBD2 matches at 8 bases. CDR3 length: 15 amino acids. Germline V gene sequence: CDR1 SGHNT, CDR2 YYREEE (reference sequence). The J segment lost 4 bases and the V segment lost 1 base, leaving 4 bases of the junction unmatched. DNA of the CDR3: TGTGCCAGCAGCTTGCGGGCTAGCGGGTACAATGAGCAGTTCTTC. This sequence encodes CASSLRASGYNEQFF. Using reference TRBV5-4 and TRBJ2-1 for the parts outside the CDR3, the full variable domain is ETGVTQSPTHLIKTRGQQVTLRCSSQSGHNTVSWYQQALGQGPQFIFQYYREEENGRGNFPPRFSGLQFPNYSSELNVNALELDDSALYLCASSLRASGYNEQFFGPGTRLTVL.

The J gene is TRBJ2-1, the V gene TRBV7-2; 16 bases align to TRBD2. Unmatched junction bases numbered 11, after V lost 5 bases and J lost 7 bases. Per the germline V gene, CDR1 is SGHTA and CDR2 is FQGNSA. The CDR3 length is 18 residues. The CDR3 nucleotides read TGTGCCAGCAGCCGATACGGGACTAGCGGGGGGGTTTCAAATGAGCAGTTCTTC. It translates to CASSRYGTSGGVSNEQFF. Filled out from reference TRBV7-2 and TRBJ2-1, the complete variable domain reads GAGVSQSPSNKVTEKGKDVELRCDPISGHTALYWYRQSLGQGLEFLIYFQGNSAPDKSGLPSDRFSAERTGGSVSTLTIQRTQQEDSAVYLCASSRYGTSGGVSNEQFFGPGTRLTVL.

The chain carries TRBV19 and TRBJ1-5; the match to TRBD1 covers 7 bases. The CDR3 runs 16 residues. The germline gives CDR1 LNHDA, CDR2 SQIVND (reference sequence). V dropped 5 bases and J dropped 2; count of bases not matched to a gene: 9. The CDR3 loop reads CASSATQGVRNQPQHF. Written as DNA, the CDR3 is TGTGCCAGTAGTGCGACTCAGGGGGTCCGCAATCAGCCCCAGCATTTT.

This clone was found once. The CDR3 DNA sequence: TGTGCCACCCAAGATGGCAGGCCCCCTTACGAGCAGTACTTC. Amino acids: CATQDGRPPYEQYF. This chain joins TRBV2 and TRBJ2-7, with unresolved D. V lost 10 bases, J lost 4 bases, and 20 bases lay in between. Germline assignment: CDR1 SNHLY and CDR2 FYNNEI. This CDR3 has 14 amino acids.

The chain links TRBV5-5 to TRBJ2-7; D may be TRBD1 (5 bases). Germline CDR1 SGHKS, CDR2 YYEKEE (reference sequence). The V end lost 3 bases, the J end lost 4 bases, and 14 bases lay between the germline ends. This CDR3 region has 14 residues. CDR3 in DNA: TGTGCCAGCAGCTCCGACCTCAGGGTTTACGAGCAGTACTTC. This translates into CASSSDLRVYEQYF.

The chain carries TRBV7-2 and TRBJ2-1; 7 bases agree with TRBD1. The CDR3 runs to 15 residues. V lost 5 bases, J lost 4 bases, and 8 bases stayed unmatched. Looked up from germline, CDR1 is SGHTA and CDR2 is FQGNSA. This CDR3 is CASSLSGTVYNEQFF. The CDR3 coding sequence is TGTGCCAGCAGCCTTTCCGGGACAGTATACAATGAGCAGTTCTTC.

The V and J genes are TRBV4-1 and TRBJ1-5, with 10 bases identical to TRBD1. The CDR3 runs to 16 residues. CDR1 is MGHRA and CDR2 is YSYEKL in the germline V gene. After removal of 1 base from V and 3 bases from J, the junction contained 3 bases not matched to a gene. The CDR3 DNA reads TGCGCCAGCAGCCAAGGGGACAGGGGAAACAATCAGCCCCAGCATTTT. Amino acids: CASSQGDRGNNQPQHF.

This chain uses TRBV5-4 with TRBJ2-1; possibly TRBD2 for D (6 bases). The CDR3 has 16 amino acids. V was clipped by 0 bases and J by 6 bases, with 16 bases between them. CDR1 and CDR2 (germline): SGHNT, YYREEE (reference sequence). As DNA, the CDR3 is TGTGCCAGCAGCTTGGCCGGGGGTAACTTTGTCAATGAGCAGTTCTTC. Translated, it gives CASSLAGGNFVNEQFF.

V gene TRBV30 combines with J gene TRBJ1-1; D is uncertain. This CDR3 has 13 residues. V was clipped by 0 bases and J by 4 bases, with 9 bases between them. CDR1 is GTSNPN and CDR2 is SVGIG in the germline V gene (reference sequence). DNA of the CDR3: TGTGCCTGGAGTGTGGGAGGGAGCACTGAAGCTTTCTTT. Its protein product is CAWSVGGSTEAFF.

The chain recombines TRBV28 with TRBJ1-6, with TRBD1 as a possible D gene (5 bases). The CDR3 contains 13 residues. CDR1 is MDHEN, CDR2 SYDVKM, per germline. Between the trimmed V and J ends, which lost 7 bases and 7 bases, there was a span of 11 bases. CDR3 in DNA: TGTGCCAGCAAAGGGGCAGTAAATTCACCCCTCCACTTT. Its protein product is CASKGAVNSPLHF.

The V call is TRBV19, the J call TRBJ1-4; maybe TRBD1 (5 bases). Germline CDR1 LNHDA, CDR2 SQIVND (reference sequence). Trimming took 5 bases from V and 5 from J, leaving 9 bases between them. The CDR3 runs to 13 residues. The CDR3 loop reads CASSWAGNEKLFF. The DNA of the CDR3 is TGTGCCAGTAGTTGGGCAGGGAATGAAAAACTGTTTTTT.

The chain joins TRBV7-8 to TRBJ2-2; TRBD2 agrees at 11 bases. Trimming removed 1 base from V and 0 bases from J; junction bases left unmatched: 4. The CDR3 length is 18 residues. In germline, CDR1 is SGHVS, CDR2 FQNEAQ. The CDR3 DNA sequence: TGTGCCAGCAGCTTAGTGGTAGCGGGGGGGGCGAACACCGGGGAGCTGTTTTTT. Amino acid sequence: CASSLVVAGGANTGELFF.

The chain uses TRBV15 and TRBJ1-4, with D hard to call. The germline CDR1 and CDR2 sequences are LNHNV and YYDKDF (reference sequence). This CDR3 contains 15 residues. Trimming removed 1 base at V and 2 bases at J, with 8 bases between. The CDR3 loop is CATSRAGGTNEKLFF. CDR3 DNA: TGTGCCACCAGCAGAGCGGGCGGGACTAATGAAAAACTGTTTTTT.

The CDR3 loop is CASSYKRTGRQETQYF. The CDR3 DNA reads TGTGCCAGCAGTTATAAAAGGACAGGGAGACAAGAGACCCAGTACTTC. This chain uses TRBV6-5 with TRBJ2-5, with 8 nucleotides matching TRBD1. The V segment lost 3 bases and the J segment 2 bases; nucleotides outside the gene matches: 8. The CDR3 covers 16 residues. CDR1 is MNHEY and CDR2 is SVGAGI in the germline V gene.

The V call is TRBV6-5, the J call TRBJ2-2, with 7 bases lining up with TRBD1. The CDR3 sequence is 14 residues long. V lost 6 bases to trimming and J lost 7 bases; unmatched junction nucleotides: 8. Germline V gene sequence: CDR1 MNHEY, CDR2 SVGAGI. The CDR3 here is CASRVTGVGGELFF. The CDR3 bases are TGTGCCAGCAGGGTCACAGGGGTAGGCGGGGAGCTGTTTTTT.

This rearrangement joins TRBV6-5 to TRBJ2-5, with 12 bases lining up with TRBD2. Judging by the DNA end, TRBJ2-7 fits better; the J call may be wrong. Germline CDR1 reads MNHEY; CDR2 reads SVGAGI. The CDR3 contains 13 residues. The CDR3 region is CASMTSGGYEQYF. DNA for the CDR3: TGTGCCAGCATGACTAGCGGGGGTTACGAGCAGTACTTC.